Listed here is a single T cell receptor beta chain. These data belong to a study of blood T cell repertoires in COVID-19. TCRdb's table, derived via immunoSEQ multiplex PCR, lists solely in-frame clones and lacks some. Of a few hundred thousand clones listed, 86% were seen once; the top ten hold roughly 4%. This CDR3 spans 15 amino acids. After removal of 4 bases from V and 4 bases from J, the junction contained 7 bases not matched to a gene. Germline assignment: CDR1 MNHEY and CDR2 SVGAGI. The receptor's source is a woman in her 30s who had been exposed to COVID-19. Sequenced: PBMCs or T cells enriched from blood (not recorded which). The rearrangement joins TRBV6-5 to TRBJ1-1, with TRBD1 identical over 9 bases. The DNA of the CDR3 is TGTGCCAGCAGTTTAGGACAGGGGAGGGTCACTGAAGCTTTCTTT. It translates to CASSLGQGRVTEAFF.